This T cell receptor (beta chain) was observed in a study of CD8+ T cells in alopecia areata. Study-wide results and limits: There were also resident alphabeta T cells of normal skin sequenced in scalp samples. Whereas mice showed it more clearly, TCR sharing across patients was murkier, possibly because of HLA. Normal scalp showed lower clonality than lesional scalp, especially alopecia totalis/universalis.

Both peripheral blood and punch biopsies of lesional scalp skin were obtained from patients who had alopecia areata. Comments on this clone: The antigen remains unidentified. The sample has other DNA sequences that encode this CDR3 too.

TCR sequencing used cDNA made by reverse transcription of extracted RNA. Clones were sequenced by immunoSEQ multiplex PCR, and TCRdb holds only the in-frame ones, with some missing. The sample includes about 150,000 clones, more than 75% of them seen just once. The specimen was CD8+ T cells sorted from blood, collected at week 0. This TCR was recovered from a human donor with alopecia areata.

The CDR3 loop is CASSFTGPTYEQYF. CDR3 nucleotides: TGTGCCAGCAGTTTTACCGGGCCCACCTACGAGCAGTACTTC. The chain recombines TRBV27 with TRBJ2-7; no clear D gene. This CDR3 region has 14 residues. Trimming took 3 bases from V and 2 from J, leaving 11 bases between them. Germline values: CDR1 MNHEY, CDR2 SMNVEV (reference sequence).